The clone carrying this T cell receptor beta chain was recorded many times. Its target is unknown. This entry belongs to a study of T cells after yellow fever vaccination. Study context: Low-cell-number fractions were prepared with SMART-Seq v4 Ultra Low Input. Study outcomes and limitations: The CD4 compartment and the CD8 compartment contained a small share of clonotypes in common. Post-booster repertoires contained most primary-vaccination clones again (around 96% CD4, about 88% CD8). One caveat is that FACS-sorted repertoires could contain abundant clonotypes contaminating from the bulk population.

TCRdb fed the 5' RACE reads into MiXCR, producing one record per CDR3 protein. The table includes approximately 150,000 distinct CDR3 sequences, 5.5% to 8% detected once. CDR1 and CDR2 (germline): GTSNPN, SVGIG (reference sequence). V was cut by 4 bases and J by 6 bases, with 17 bases left in between. The CDR3 spans 14 residues. The rearrangement joins TRBV30 to TRBJ2-3; no clear D gene. This receptor was obtained from a man younger than 35 who received the YFV17D yellow fever vaccine. The input for sequencing was CD4+ T cells sorted from PBMCs, taken on the day of the first yellow fever vaccination. CDR3 bases: TGTGCCTGGACAACCCGCGGTCTAGGGGATACGCAGTATTTT. Its protein product is CAWTTRGLGDTQYF.